The 32 T cell receptor delta chains below were found in one sample sequenced in a study of γδ T cells in repeated Plasmodium falciparum infection. Flow sorting of PBMC yielded separate Vgamma9/Vdelta2+ and Vdelta2-negative gammadelta T cell populations for bulk repertoire analysis. TCRdb re-identified clones in the multiplex PCR reads via CATT. Of some 100,000 delta-chain clones listed, around 1.4% are singletons. The specimen sequenced was gamma-delta T cells from blood. The origin of the receptors is a pool of human donors (malaria-infected and uninfected, not separated).

On this clone itself: TCRdb shows a much larger clone's protein in place of this DNA's translation, and the two differ at residue 20, likely through a read error; the protein shown is translated from the DNA. The J gene is uncalled and the V gene is TRDV1; TRDD3 reflects the table's D call only, with no check against the DNA. Germline CDR1 and CDR2: TSWWSYY and QGS. The CDR3 totals 22 residues. In DNA form, the CDR3 reads TGTGCTCTCCATTCCTCTAGTCTTCCTAGCTGGGGGATACTCCCTCGGGTCGATAAACCCATCTTT. Encoded protein: CALHSSSLPSWGILPRVDKPIF.

Note on this clone: The amino acid sequence in TCRdb belongs to a much larger clone and departs from this DNA's translation at residue 7, likely a sequencing read error; the sequence shown is translated from the DNA. The rearrangement joins TRDV2 to TRDJ2, with TRDD3 as a possible D gene (6 bases). TCRdb records no J gene; here it was assigned by comparing the DNA to germline. CDR3 length: 15 residues. Germline assignment: CDR1 GEAIGNYY and CDR2 EKD. Trimming stripped 2 bases from V and 3 bases from J, with 12 bases between. CDR3 nucleotides: TGTGCCTGTGACAGGGGGGAGACTGTGACAGCACAACTCTTCTTT. Translating gives CACDRGETVTAQLFF.

This clone came up a few times. The protein given by TCRdb reflects a much larger clone and differs at residue 12 from this DNA's translation, likely from a read error; the protein shown is the DNA's translation. The rearrangement joins TRDV2 to TRDJ1, with unresolved D. In the absence of a J gene in TCRdb, the DNA was matched to germline to assign it here. Germline CDR1 reads GEAIGNYY; CDR2 reads EKD. V lost 3 bases to trimming and J lost 9 bases, with 22 bases between them. The CDR3 runs 15 residues. The CDR3 region is CACDPLQRPHGELIF. The CDR3 DNA follows: TGTGCCTGTGACCCCTTACAACGTCCGCACGGTGAACTCATCTTT.

As regards this clone: A far larger clone is only one base removed, so a read error is likely. Within the sample, other DNA sequences also encode this same CDR3. V usage is TRDV1 and J usage is TRDJ1, with 9 nucleotides matching TRDD3. Trimming cost V 0 bases and J 3 bases; bases outside gene matches: 23. The CDR3 is 22 amino acids. Looked up from germline, CDR1 is TSWWSYY and CDR2 is QGS. The CDR3 nucleotides are TGTGCTCTTGGGGAACTTACCTCCTACGACCCTACGGGGGGATACTTAGCCGATAAACTCATCTTT. Its translation: CALGELTSYDPTGGYLADKLIF.

This clone was detected only a few times. This DNA's translation and the protein TCRdb lists, from a much larger clone, do not match at residue 14, likely due to a read error; the protein shown is translated from the DNA. The CDR3 coding sequence is TGTGCTCTTGGGGGCCGAGCCCAGGGCTACAACCTCGTACCGGGTCTCCCCTTCGCCGATAAACTCATCTTT. Protein product: CALGGRAQGYNLVPGLPFADKLIF. The chain joins TRDV1 to TRDJ1; weak D call: TRDD2 (5 bases). The J gene, left out of TCRdb, was set here by checking the DNA against germline. The CDR3 runs 24 residues. Germline V CDR1 and CDR2: TSWWSYY, QGS. The ends were cut back, 4 bases at V and 3 bases at J, with 42 bases in the middle.

This clone occurred a few times. Translating this DNA gives a protein that differs at residue 9 from the TCRdb one, which belongs to a much larger clone; a read error is likely, and the protein shown is this translation. V and J are TRDV2 and TRDJ1; no reliable D call. TCRdb does not report a J gene; here it was assigned by matching the DNA to germline references. The V gene's germline CDR1 is GEAIGNYY and CDR2 EKD. The CDR3 runs to 19 residues. V was pared by 5 bases and J by 1 base, with 28 bases between. The CDR3 DNA sequence: TGTGCCTGTGGTAGCGCCCTTTCTCCCGAGGGACTCCCCACCGATAAACTCATCTTT. Its translation is CACGSALSPEGLPTDKLIF.

Comment on this clone: A read error may be the cause here, since a much bigger clone is one base away. Distinct nucleotide sequences in the sample also encode this CDR3. V usage is TRDV3 and J usage is TRDJ1; 7 bases line up with TRDD3. The CDR3 is 20 residues long. V lost 2 bases, J lost 0 bases, and 24 bases stayed unmatched. Germline V gene data show CDR1 as TVYSNPD and CDR2 as GDNSRS (reference sequence). The CDR3 loop reads CAFDLPGIGEGWRYTDKLIF. The DNA of the CDR3 is TGTGCCTTTGACCTACCGGGGATAGGAGAGGGCTGGAGATACACCGATAAACTCATCTTT.

With respect to this clone: TCRdb's protein for this DNA is that of a much larger clone and differs from the translation at residue 18, likely a read error; the protein shown is the DNA translation. A V gene of TRDV2 was called, but no J gene was assigned; the table's D call TRDD3 went unverified against the DNA. Germline V lookup: CDR1 GEAIGNYY, CDR2 EKD. The CDR3 contains 19 residues. The CDR3 DNA is TGTGCCTGTGACTCGCTCCTACGGGGTGGGGGATACATCACCGATAAACTCACCTTT. Its translation is CACDSLLRGGGYITDKLTF.

About this clone itself: TCRdb shows a much larger clone's protein in place of this DNA's translation, and the two differ at residues 3 and 12, likely through a read error; the protein shown is translated from the DNA. The chain combines TRDV2 with TRDJ1; 12 nucleotides match TRDD3. The CDR3 has 14 residues. Germline CDR1 reads GEAIGNYY; CDR2 reads EKD. The CDR3 DNA follows: TGTGCCCGTGACTCTGGGGGATACGCCGATAAACCCATCTTT. Its protein is CARDSGGYADKPIF.

This clone was recorded a few times. The protein TCRdb gives is from a much larger clone and does not agree with this DNA's translation at residue 3, likely a read error; the protein shown here comes from the DNA. The chain carries TRDV1 and TRDJ1; D might be TRDD3 (6 bases). TCRdb is silent on the J gene; assignment here came from matching the DNA to germline. Germline CDR1 and CDR2: TSWWSYY and QGS. CDR3 length: 12 amino acids. The CDR3 DNA is TGTGCTCCTGGGGAACCCTCCGATAAACTCATCTTT. This encodes CAPGEPSDKLIF.

Only a few counts were recorded for this clone. This DNA's translation differs at residue 7 from TCRdb's protein, which comes from a much larger clone; a read error is likely, and the protein shown is translated from the DNA. The rearrangement links TRDV1 to TRDJ1, with 10 bases fitting TRDD3. No J segment appears in TCRdb, so it was assigned here by matching the sequence to germline. After removal of 2 bases from V and 4 bases from J, the junction contained 31 bases not matched to a gene. This CDR3 is built from 24 residues. Germline loops: CDR1 TSWWSYY, CDR2 QGS. CDR3 DNA: TGTGCTCTTGGGGAAGGCGGGAGCCTTCTTAAGTACTGGGGGATCAAAAATCTCAACGATAAACTCATCTTT. It codes for CALGEGGSLLKYWGIKNLNDKLIF.

In the case of this clone: This probably arose from a read error, given a far larger clone one base away. This sample also contains other DNA sequences that code for the same CDR3. The rearrangement links TRDV1 to TRDJ1, with TRDD3 matching 7 bases. This CDR3 is 18 amino acids long. CDR1 is TSWWSYY, CDR2 QGS, per germline. CDR3: CALGNSILAGIQSDKLIF. For the CDR3, the DNA is TGTGCCCTTGGGAATTCTATCCTTGCAGGGATACAATCCGATAAACTCATCTTT.

This clone appeared a few times. TCRdb shows a much larger clone's protein in place of this DNA's translation, and the two differ at residue 6, likely through a read error; the protein shown is translated from the DNA. V gene TRDV1 combines with J gene TRDJ1; 11 bases agree with TRDD3. No J gene was available from TCRdb, and it was assigned here by a germline match of the DNA. CDR3 length equals 23 residues. Germline trimming cut 3 bases from V and 0 bases from J; bases unmatched to any gene: 24. CDR1 TSWWSYY and CDR2 QGS come from the germline V gene. The CDR3 reads CALGEAGLPHYWGIGSYTDKLIF. The CDR3 DNA reads TGTGCTCTTGGGGAGGCCGGCCTTCCCCATTACTGGGGGATAGGTTCGTACACCGATAAACTCATCTTT.

Regarding this clone: The protein that TCRdb holds for this DNA derives from a much larger clone and differs from the translated DNA at residue 15, which likely indicates a read error; the protein shown here is translated from the DNA. This chain's CDR3 is CACDEVLGDTPRSWNTRQMFF. The CDR3 DNA reads TGTGCCTGTGACGAGGTACTGGGGGATACGCCCCGTTCCTGGAACACCCGACAGATGTTTTTC. V usage is TRDV2 and J usage is TRDJ3; 13 bases are a match to TRDD3. No J gene was available from TCRdb, and it was assigned here by a germline match of the DNA. The CDR3 loop spans 21 amino acids. The germline CDR1 and CDR2 sequences are GEAIGNYY and EKD.

As to this clone: The amino acid sequence in TCRdb belongs to a much larger clone and departs from this DNA's translation at residue 10, likely a sequencing read error; the sequence shown is translated from the DNA. The chain combines TRDV1 with TRDJ1; D perhaps matches TRDD3 (5 bases). TCRdb supplies no J gene; here it was assigned by aligning the nucleotide sequence to germline. The CDR3 is made up of 22 amino acids. Germline CDR1 and CDR2: TSWWSYY and QGS. Trimming took off 0 bases at V and 0 bases at J, with 29 bases between the two ends. CDR3 coding DNA: TGTGCTCTTGGGGAACTGAACGCTCCCATGGCAGCTATACGAGGATACACCGATAAACTCATCTTT. As protein: CALGELNAPMAAIRGYTDKLIF.

This clone was seen a handful of times. The protein that TCRdb holds for this DNA derives from a much larger clone and differs from the translated DNA at residue 4, which likely indicates a read error; the protein shown here is translated from the DNA. The gene calls are TRDV2 and TRDJ2, with 12 bases aligning to TRDD3. The CDR3 loop spans 15 amino acids. The germline CDR1 and CDR2 sequences are GEAIGNYY and EKD. The junction had 4 bases not matched to a gene; V was cut back by 5 bases and J by 4 bases. The CDR3 loop is CACGVLGDTTAQLFF. The CDR3 DNA is TGTGCCTGTGGCGTACTGGGGGATACGACAGCACAACTCTTCTTT.

Points on this clone: This probably arose from a read error, given a far larger clone one base away. Other DNA sequences within the sample encode an identical CDR3. The chain uses TRDV1 and TRDJ2; TRDD3 matches at 11 bases. The CDR3 totals 18 residues. Germline loops: CDR1 TSWWSYY, CDR2 QGS. CDR3 residues: CALGDVIGGYDLTAQLFF. Here the CDR3 DNA reads TGTGCTCTCGGGGATGTCATTGGGGGATACGACTTGACAGCACAACTCTTCTTT.

This clone was seen more than once but under ten times. This probably arose from a read error, given a far larger clone one base away. The genes are TRDV2 and TRDJ1, with no clear D. Germline matching of the DNA provided the J gene here, since TCRdb leaves it blank. Germline V gives CDR1 GEAIGNYY, CDR2 EKD. The length of the CDR3 is 14 residues. The V and J ends lost 3 bases and 0 bases respectively, with 10 bases between them. The CDR3 spells CACDEVRHTDKLIF. In DNA, the CDR3 is TGTGCCTGTGACGAGGTGCGGCACACCGATAAACTCATCTTT.

This clone was picked up many times. A read error likely explains why the TCRdb protein, taken from a much larger clone, differs from this DNA's translation at residue 9; the protein shown is translated from the DNA. This chain connects TRDV1 to TRDJ1; D is uncertain. CDR1 and CDR2 from the germline V gene are TSWWSYY and QGS. This CDR3 comprises 18 residues. With 2 bases removed from V and 0 bases from J, the gap between germline ends came to 19 bases. The CDR3 DNA reads TGTGCTCTTGGGGAAGTGGGAGGGGTCCCATCCTACACCGATAAACTCATCTTT. Residues: CALGEVGGVPSYTDKLIF.

Comments on this clone: A read error may be the cause here, since a much bigger clone is one base away. The chain combines TRDV1 with TRDJ1; 9 bases align to TRDD3. Assignment of the J gene here rests on matching the DNA to germline, because TCRdb gives none. CDR1 is TSWWSYY and CDR2 is QGS in the germline V gene. This CDR3 is 14 amino acids long. The chain's CDR3 is CALGATLGDDKLIF. The CDR3 nucleotides are TGCGCTCTTGGAGCTACGCTGGGGGATGATAAACTCATCTTT.

This clone was detected only a few times. This DNA's translation and the protein TCRdb lists, from a much larger clone, do not match at residue 13, likely due to a read error; the protein shown is translated from the DNA. The rearrangement links TRDV2 to TRDJ1; 8 nucleotides align to TRDD2. TCRdb gives no J gene; it was assigned here by matching the DNA to germline. The trim removed 0 bases at V and 1 base at J, leaving 39 bases unmatched. Germline V gives CDR1 GEAIGNYY, CDR2 EKD. CDR3 size: 27 residues. DNA for the CDR3: TGTGCCTGTGACACCAAACTTCCTACAAGTACTGGGAAACTTCCCCCCTCCTGCGATAAAGCCACCGATAAACTCATCTTT. Translating it yields CACDTKLPTSTGKLPPSCDKATDKLIF.

In this sample, this clone turned up a few times. TCRdb's entry gives the protein of a much larger clone, which mismatches this DNA's translation at residue 12, likely from a read error; the protein reported here is translated from the DNA. This chain links TRDV1 with TRDJ1, with 8 bases identical to TRDD3. Here the J gene was assigned by germline matching of the DNA, as TCRdb has none. CDR1 TSWWSYY and CDR2 QGS come from the germline V gene. This CDR3 has 17 residues. The V and J ends lost 5 bases and 10 bases, in that order; junction bases with no gene match: 21. The CDR3 reads CALGTSGVLGGGLGLIF. CDR3 bases: TGTGCTCTTGGGACCTCGGGTGTACTGGGGGGAGGGCTTGGACTCATCTTT.

The V and J genes are TRDV1 and TRDJ1, with D possibly TRDD3 on 5 matching bases. Because TCRdb records no J gene, it was assigned here through a match of the DNA to germline. CDR3 length: 18 residues. Germline V gene sequence: CDR1 TSWWSYY, CDR2 QGS. The V end lost 2 bases, the J end lost 0 bases, and 19 bases lay between the germline ends. This CDR3 reads CALGEGACGIENTDKLIF. The CDR3 bases are TGTGCTCTTGGGGAAGGGGCCTGTGGGATTGAAAACACCGATAAACTCATCTTT.

This clone was counted between two and nine times. TCRdb's protein, taken from a much larger clone, differs from this DNA's translation at residue 11, likely owing to a read error; the protein displayed comes from the DNA. The rearrangement uses TRDV1 and TRDJ1; D unclear. The J gene, missing from TCRdb, was assigned here through DNA to germline matching. CDR3 length: 16 amino acids. Germline CDR1 and CDR2: TSWWSYY and QGS. The V end was cut by 1 base, the J end by 7 bases, with 19 bases between. In DNA form, the CDR3 reads TGTGCTCTTGGGGAACCGAAGGGCCTCCGAAAGGGTAAACTCATCTTT. Its translation: CALGEPKGLRKGKLIF.

CDR3 region: CALGEVGWGIPFLTAQLFF. Here the CDR3 DNA reads TGTGCTCTTGGGGAAGTAGGATGGGGGATACCATTTTTGACAGCACAACTCTTCTTT. The chain combines TRDV1 with TRDJ2, with 10 nucleotides matching TRDD3. Assignment of the J gene here rests on matching the DNA to germline, because TCRdb gives none. Trimming cost V 2 bases and J 1 base; bases outside gene matches: 10. CDR1 is TSWWSYY and CDR2 is QGS in the germline V gene. CDR3 length: 19 residues.

This clone appeared a few times. The protein given by TCRdb reflects a much larger clone and differs at residue 8 from this DNA's translation, likely from a read error; the protein shown is the DNA's translation. The V gene is TRDV1, the J gene TRDJ1, with TRDD3 matching over 11 bases. Germline V gives CDR1 TSWWSYY, CDR2 QGS. CDR3 length equals 21 residues. With V trimmed by 6 bases and J by 11 bases, 32 bases remained unmatched. As DNA, the CDR3 is TGTGCTCTTGGTATAGAAATCCTACTTCGGCGTAGTGGGGGATACGCACCAAGGCTCATCTTT. Translated, it gives CALGIEILLRRSGGYAPRLIF.

Notes on this clone: TCRdb records a much larger clone's protein for this DNA, with a difference at residue 5 that likely arises from a read error; the protein given is the translation of the DNA. The J gene is TRDJ1, the V gene TRDV1; 13 nucleotides agree with TRDD3. Matching the DNA to germline supplied the J gene, which TCRdb does not give. Germline V gene sequence: CDR1 TSWWSYY, CDR2 QGS. The CDR3 has 21 amino acids. V was clipped by 9 bases and J by 5 bases; unmatched bases: 27. CDR3: CALRALPTIVTGGYATDKLIF. As DNA, the CDR3 is TGTGCTCTGCGGGCCCTTCCTACGATAGTAACTGGGGGATACGCAACTGATAAACTCATCTTT.

This clone was detected only a few times. A read error is likely here: a far larger clone is one base away. Other DNA sequences from this sample encode an identical CDR3 as well. This rearrangement joins TRDV1 to TRDJ1; possibly TRDD3 for D (5 bases). The germline V gene encodes CDR1 TSWWSYY and CDR2 QGS. The CDR3 has 16 amino acids. V was clipped by 2 bases and J by 6 bases, with 19 bases between them. CDR3: CALGEDLFLGENKLIF. Here the CDR3 DNA reads TGTGCTCTTGGGGAAGATCTTTTTCTGGGAGAAAATAAACTCATCTTT.

Remarks on this clone: TCRdb lists the protein of a much larger clone for this DNA, which differs at residue 14, so this is likely a read error; the protein given here is translated from the DNA itself. The J gene is TRDJ1, the V gene TRDV1; 10 nucleotides align to TRDD3. The J gene, absent from TCRdb, was called here by matching the DNA to germline. The CDR3 consists of 21 residues. The V and J ends lost 4 bases and 0 bases, in that order; junction bases with no gene match: 20. The germline gives CDR1 TSWWSYY, CDR2 QGS. DNA for the CDR3: TGTGCTCTTGGGGGGCCTACGGGTACTGGGGGATCACTCCCTTACACCGATAAACTCATCTTT. It specifies CALGGPTGTGGSLPYTDKLIF.

Only a few counts were recorded for this clone. This DNA's translation and the protein TCRdb lists, from a much larger clone, do not match at residue 11, likely due to a read error; the protein shown is translated from the DNA. The rearrangement uses TRDV1 and TRDJ1; maybe TRDD3 (5 bases). The J gene was missing in TCRdb and was found by matching the end of the DNA to germline. V was pared by 5 bases and J by 2 bases, with 21 bases between. The germline CDR1 and CDR2 sequences are TSWWSYY and QGS. The CDR3 runs to 17 residues. DNA for the CDR3: TGTGCTCTTGGGCTACCTCCGGCGGGATTGCTTACCGATAAACTCATCTTT. This gives the protein CALGLPPAGLLTDKLIF.

Ten or more counts support this clone. The protein given by TCRdb reflects a much larger clone and differs at residue 16 from this DNA's translation, likely from a read error; the protein shown is the DNA's translation. This chain connects TRDV1 to TRDJ1; 9 nucleotides agree with TRDD2. The CDR3 length is 22 residues. V was pared by 0 bases and J by 2 bases, with 22 bases of the junction left unmatched. Germline loops: CDR1 TSWWSYY, CDR2 QGS. In DNA form, the CDR3 reads TGTGCTCTTGGGGAACTGCATACCACCCGCCTTCCTACTTTCAGTTCTACCGATAAACTCATCTTT. It codes for CALGELHTTRLPTFSSTDKLIF.

In this sample, this clone turned up a few times. Translating this DNA gives a protein that differs at residue 3 from the TCRdb one, which belongs to a much larger clone; a read error is likely, and the protein shown is this translation. The chain recombines TRDV2 with TRDJ1; 9 bases are a match to TRDD3. The germline gives CDR1 GEAIGNYY, CDR2 EKD. This CDR3 is built from 16 residues. CDR3 loop: CARDTGDTRYTDKLIF. The CDR3 nucleotides read TGTGCCCGTGACACCGGGGATACGCGGTACACCGATAAACTCATCTTT.